This TCR beta chain was sequenced during a study of T cell responses to AZD1222 COVID-19 vaccine (dated by TCRdb to the early 2020s). In the study overall: AZD1222 recipients given second doses at about 4 weeks or at about 12 weeks were pooled, since spike-specific TCR depth and breadth were not found to differ between the two schedules. A total of roughly 240 trial participants underwent TCR sequencing, of whom some 210 received two doses of AZD1222 and some 25 received two doses of the MenACWY control vaccine. Trial participants were enrolled into age subgroups of 18-55, 56-69 and 70-plus years, which contained about 150, 28 and 57 TCR-sequenced participants, respectively.

Sample time point, as interpreted from the label and publication: baseline before first vaccination. The vaccinee samples were drawn from two UK trials, COV001 and COV002, one of which was a single-blind randomized controlled phase 2/3 trial testing AZD1222 (ChAdOx1 nCoV-19) in healthy adults. Trial participant PBMC samples were collected at day 0 and day 28 after the second dose for TCRbeta chain sequencing. The CDR3 regions of human TCRbeta chains were subjected to immunosequencing. For the original study's pipeline: TCRs in the repertoires were compared against a reference library of SARS-CoV-2-specific TCRs that had been generated with the MIRA antigen-specificity platform. Breadth was defined as the fraction of unique TCRs that were SARS-CoV-2-associated. Depth was defined as the fraction of total T cells that were SARS-CoV-2-associated. Using the MIRA data, every spike-specific TCR was mapped to the spike region that the TCR reacted to and assigned to either a CD4 or a CD8 class. Log10-transformed breadth and depth values were compared by one-way ANOVA with Sidak's multiple comparisons tests. TCRdb's version of the immuneACCESS table is confined to in-frame rearrangements and falls short of the full clone set. An unresolved V gene accounts for under half of the shortfall where checked; the remainder is of unknown origin. V and J calls and clone size come straight from that table; D and trimming were deduced from the DNA. Counted in this sample were more than 110,000 clones; about 92% of them appeared once. 9.1% of the sample belongs to the ten largest clones.

Details on this clone: Its antigen is unknown. Base-call qualities are not available, and no considerably larger clone is one nucleotide away.

What the work shows at the level of the full study, not this receptor alone: CD4 TCRs associated with the vaccine covered the entire spike protein, and the dominant responses were in regions 160-218 and 743-854. Most participants were white British and females outnumbered males, and the authors suggested that clonal diversity may have been underestimated. Conclusions about previously exposed vaccinees were limited because only a handful of AZD1222 recipients were SARS-CoV-2 seropositive at baseline. A significant rise in spike-specific TCR breadth and depth was observed after two AZD1222 doses relative to day 0 and relative to MenACWY recipients. The 56-69-year group was small, and its depth increase did not reach significance, likely because of low power. Because no day 14 peak-response samples were available, the repertoires could be characterized only after the peak T cell response. Nearly half of unique spike-specific TCRs reportedly recognized epitopes outside regions mutated in the B.1.351 and B.1.1.7 variants.

Trimming at the junction amounts to 0 bases on V and 1 base on J, and the germline ends lie 9 bases apart. Reading the germline V gene gives CDR1 LGHNA and CDR2 YSLEER. From the cysteine through the phenylalanine, the CDR3 covers 15 amino acids. Of all the DNA, just the CDR3 is kept, 45 bases in frame from base 1. This sample comprised peripheral blood, obtained on day 0 of AZD1222 vaccination. The receptor comes from an adult in good health. The chain joins TRBV4-3 to TRBJ1-1, with the D segment identity uncertain. The DNA sequence is TGCGCCAGCAGCCAAGAGCGGCGGTCGAACACTGAAGCTTTCTTT. Its protein product is CASSQERRSNTEAFF.